The TCR beta chain under discussion was sequenced for a study of blood T cell repertoires in COVID-19. Study information: Collection of acute and convalescent COVID-19 samples took place in the United States, Italy and Spain.

With V trimmed by 5 bases and J by 2 bases, 6 bases remained unmatched. CDR1 is SGHRS and CDR2 is YFSETQ in the germline V gene. The CDR3 loop spans 15 amino acids. Participant-reported clinical history was the basis for cohort assignment. In the original workflow: Quantification of nucleated cells was approximated via reference gene primer amplification. Profiling relied on immunoSEQ multiplex PCR, and the TCRdb table lists in-frame clones only, not all of them. V, J and clone size were drawn from that table, and D and trimming were deduced from the DNA. The table shows around 450,000 clones, with 75% to 90% occurring only once.

What was sequenced was PBMCs or T cells enriched from blood (not recorded which). This TCR was sampled from a woman in her late teens or twenties who had recovered from COVID-19. The gene calls are TRBV5-1 and TRBJ2-1; 8 nucleotides agree with TRBD1. This CDR3 reads CASRTTGAAYNEQFF. The DNA of the CDR3 is TGCGCCAGCAGAACGACAGGGGCCGCCTACAATGAGCAGTTCTTC. Complete variable domain (other parts from reference TRBV5-1 and TRBJ2-1): KAGVTQTPRYLIKTRGQQVTLSCSPISGHRSVSWYQQTPGQGLQFLFEYFSETQRNKGNFPGRFSGRQFSNSRSEMNVSTLELGDSALYLCASRTTGAAYNEQFFGPGTRLTVL.